This T cell receptor (beta chain) is from a study of cytomegalovirus exposure and HLA in healthy donors. CDR3 size: 16 residues. V lost 2 bases to trimming and J lost 3 bases; unmatched junction nucleotides: 6. In germline, CDR1 is ENHRY, CDR2 SYGVKD. This table comes from immunoSEQ multiplex PCR, and its TCRdb copy is limited to in-frame clones, with some not included. The sample holds 71,000 or so clones, approximately 94% seen once. This clone was found once. This chain joins TRBV10-3 and TRBJ2-1; 8 bases align to TRBD1. The source material was PBMCs. The receptor comes from a woman aged 18-29 years in good health and CMV-seronegative. Written as DNA, the CDR3 is TGTGCCATCAGTGAGCTCCAGGGGGCGAGCTACAATGAGCAGTTCTTC. Amino acids: CAISELQGASYNEQFF.